This TCR beta chain is from a study of blood T cell repertoires in COVID-19. Clones were read by immunoSEQ multiplex PCR, and TCRdb kept only the in-frame ones, dropping some. The table records about 210,000 clones, about four fifths of them present only once. The CDR3 has 15 residues. Germline V lookup: CDR1 MNHEY, CDR2 SVGAGI. The V end was cut by 2 bases, the J end by 1 base, with 9 bases between. This rearrangement joins TRBV6-5 to TRBJ1-5; tentative D call: TRBD1 (5 bases). This receptor was obtained from a woman in her thirties or forties with acute or convalescent COVID-19. Sequenced: peripheral blood. CDR3 nucleotide sequence: TGTGCCAGCAGTTACGGCTCAGGGAGCAATCAGCCCCAGCATTTT. This translates into CASSYGSGSNQPQHF.